The subject of this entry is one TCR beta chain. The antigen is undetermined. The sample originates from a study of monozygotic twins with cystic fibrosis. Study-wide findings and caveats: Unrelated CF individuals shared fewer identical clonotypes than monozygotic CF twins.

Sequencing used immunoSEQ multiplex PCR; TCRdb keeps in-frame clones, though not all of them. This sample yields 25,000 to 30,000 clones, of which about 85% are seen a single time; about 0.96% belongs to the top ten. This CDR3 is built from 13 residues. CDR1 is MNHEY and CDR2 is SVGAGI in the germline V gene. Between the trimmed V and J ends, which lost 6 bases and 7 bases, there was a span of 13 bases. V usage is TRBV6-5 and J usage is TRBJ1-5, with no clear D. Sequences were obtained from blood. This sequence originates from a girl aged 2 to 10 with cystic fibrosis. CDR3 in amino acids: CASSPHGEQPQHF. The CDR3, as DNA: TGTGCCAGCAGCCCCCACGGTGAACAGCCCCAGCATTTT.